The 26 T cell receptor beta chains reported below all come from one sample, sequenced in a study of cytomegalovirus exposure and HLA in healthy donors. The PCR made use of 60 Vbeta and 13 Jbeta primers. Only in-frame clones appear in the TCRdb table, and some are missing; sequencing was by immunoSEQ multiplex PCR. The sample includes approximately 100,000 clones, 64% of them seen just once. Sequencing input: PBMCs. The receptors shown here come from a human donor in good health.

CDR3: CASTNEGRSTDTQYF. Here the CDR3 DNA reads TGTGCCAGCACCAACGAGGGCCGAAGCACAGATACGCAGTATTTT. This sequence joins TRBV6-5 and TRBJ2-3, with D maybe TRBD2 (5 bases). Germline loops: CDR1 MNHEY, CDR2 SVGAGI. Between the trimmed V and J ends, which lost 7 bases and 0 bases, there was a span of 14 bases. The CDR3 runs 15 residues.

V and J are TRBV7-8 and TRBJ2-3; D not certain. The V end was cut by 2 bases, the J end by 1 base, with 4 bases between. CDR1 is SGHVS, CDR2 FQNEAQ, per germline. CDR3 size: 13 residues. CDR3 DNA sequence: TGTGCCAGCAGCTTACCAGGCACAGATACGCAGTATTTT. Its translation: CASSLPGTDTQYF.

A word on this clone: The junction departs from germline at one end; a sequencing error may be responsible. The V and J genes are TRBV6-1 and TRBJ1-4; D remains unclear. The V gene's germline CDR1 is MNHNS and CDR2 SASEGT. The CDR3 length is 14 residues. This CDR3 is CHSPKTATNEKLFF. The CDR3 coding sequence is TGCCACTCCCCTAAGACTGCAACTAATGAAAAACTGTTTTTT.

The rearrangement joins TRBV29-1 to TRBJ2-7, with 9 bases matching TRBD1. V dropped 6 bases and J dropped 1; count of bases not matched to a gene: 4. CDR1 SQVTM and CDR2 ANQGSEA come from the germline V gene. This CDR3 contains 13 residues. The CDR3 coding sequence is TGCAGCGTCGGAGGACAGGGGTCCTACGAGCAGTACTTC. It specifies CSVGGQGSYEQYF.

This clone was observed once. CDR3 region: CASSKPRPRGEKLFF. CDR3 bases: TGTGCCAGTAGTAAACCGCGCCCCCGAGGGGAAAAACTGTTTTTT. The chain combines TRBV19 with TRBJ1-4; the D is unclear. The CDR3 extends over 15 amino acids. CDR1 and CDR2 from the germline V gene are LNHDA and SQIVND (reference sequence). The germline V and J ends were trimmed by 4 bases and 8 bases, with 17 bases remaining between them.

V gene TRBV7-9 combines with J gene TRBJ2-7, with 9 bases that match TRBD1. CDR1 SEHNR and CDR2 FQNEAQ come from the germline V gene (reference sequence). Germline trimming cut 5 bases from V and 4 bases from J; bases unmatched to any gene: 9. This CDR3 comprises 15 residues. The CDR3 loop reads CASSPGQGMPYEQYF. The CDR3 coding sequence is TGTGCCAGCAGCCCCGGACAGGGGATGCCTTACGAGCAGTACTTC. Using reference TRBV7-9 and TRBJ2-7 for the parts outside the CDR3, the full variable domain is DTGVSQNPRHKITKRGQNVTFRCDPISEHNRLYWYRQTLGQGPEFLTYFQNEAQLEKSRLLSDRFSAERPKGSFSTLEIQRTEQGDSAMYLCASSPGQGMPYEQYFGPGTRLTVT.

The J gene is TRBJ1-5, the V gene TRBV5-5, with unresolved D. CDR3 length: 17 residues. CDR1 is SGHKS, CDR2 YYEKEE, per germline (reference sequence). V was pared by 1 base and J by 0 bases, with 14 bases between. CDR3 DNA: TGTGCCAGCAGCTTGCTGGGTGGAGGGAATAGCAATCAGCCCCAGCATTTT. This encodes CASSLLGGGNSNQPQHF.

The chain employs TRBV30 and TRBJ1-5; TRBD1 matches at 7 bases. J lost 11 bases, V lost 1 base, and 11 bases had no gene match. CDR1 and CDR2 (germline): GTSNPN, SVGIG (reference sequence). The CDR3 length is 14 residues. The CDR3 here is CAWSATGRFLAQHF. The DNA for the CDR3 is TGTGCCTGGAGTGCGACAGGGAGGTTTTTAGCCCAGCATTTT.

CDR3 DNA: TGCGCCAGCAGCTCGATAGGACAGGATTACACTGAAGCTTTCTTT. As protein: CASSSIGQDYTEAFF. The chain uses TRBV5-1 and TRBJ1-1, with 7 bases aligning to TRBD1. With 3 bases clipped from V and 3 bases from J, the junction kept 8 bases outside the gene matches. Looked up from germline, CDR1 is SGHRS and CDR2 is YFSETQ. The length of the CDR3 is 15 residues.

Only a few counts were recorded for this clone. The rearrangement joins TRBV6-4 to TRBJ2-1; D possibly corresponds to TRBD2 (6 bases). The CDR3 is made up of 13 amino acids. CDR1 and CDR2 from the germline V gene are MRHNA and SNTAGT. V was pared by 4 bases and J by 9 bases, with 13 bases between. CDR3 residues: CASSVEGRGEQFF. The CDR3 DNA is TGTGCCAGCAGTGTGGAGGGTCGGGGTGAGCAGTTCTTC.

This clone was seen once. For the CDR3, the DNA is TGTGCCAGCAGCTTAGCGCCGGGACAGGGGGCCGACGAGCAGTACTTC. Its translation is CASSLAPGQGADEQYF. This chain links TRBV5-4 with TRBJ2-7, with 12 bases fitting TRBD1. Germline V gene data show CDR1 as SGHNT and CDR2 as YYREEE (reference sequence). V was pared by 2 bases and J by 5 bases, with 8 bases of the junction left unmatched. The CDR3 has 16 amino acids.

The chain carries TRBV7-8 and TRBJ1-3, with a tentative D call TRBD1 (6 bases). V lost 4 bases and J lost 3, with 10 bases in between. Germline values: CDR1 SGHVS, CDR2 FQNEAQ. This CDR3 spans 14 amino acids. DNA of the CDR3: TGTGCCAGCAGCTACAACAGGGTTGGAAACACCATATATTTT. Residues: CASSYNRVGNTIYF.

The chain is built from TRBV27 and TRBJ2-7; TRBD2 aligns across 8 bases. Germline trimming cut 2 bases from V and 3 bases from J; bases unmatched to any gene: 3. Germline-derived CDR1 and CDR2 are MNHEY and SMNVEV (reference sequence). This CDR3 is 14 amino acids long. CDR3: CASSLIAGNYEQYF. The CDR3 region has the DNA TGTGCCAGCAGTTTAATAGCGGGGAACTACGAGCAGTACTTC.

V and J are TRBV7-3 and TRBJ2-1; 10 bases agree with TRBD1. The germline V gene has CDR1 SGHTA and CDR2 FQGTGA. With V trimmed by 5 bases and J by 6 bases, 7 bases remained unmatched. This CDR3 contains 15 residues. The CDR3 region is CASSLPDRGGNEQFF. The CDR3 DNA sequence: TGTGCCAGCAGCCTCCCGGACAGGGGGGGCAATGAGCAGTTCTTC.

The V gene is TRBV9, the J gene TRBJ2-3; TRBD1 agrees at 9 bases. The germline V gene encodes CDR1 SGDLS and CDR2 YYNGEE. The ends lost 2 bases at V and 0 bases at J; junction bases unmatched: 1. This CDR3 has 15 amino acids. The CDR3 DNA sequence: TGTGCCAGCAGCGTGGGACAGGGTAGCACAGATACGCAGTATTTT. The encoded protein is CASSVGQGSTDTQYF. Variable domain in full (rest from reference TRBV9 and TRBJ2-3): DSGVTQTPKHLITATGQRVTLRCSPRSGDLSVYWYQQSLDQGLQFLIQYYNGEERAKGNILERFSAQQFPDLHSELNLSSLELGDSALYFCASSVGQGSTDTQYFGPGTRLTVL.

Regarding this clone: The sample has other DNA sequences that encode this CDR3 too. This sequence joins TRBV6-4 and TRBJ2-3; the D gene is possibly TRBD2 (5 bases). This CDR3 is built from 15 residues. The V gene lost 9 bases and the J gene lost 6 bases, with 22 bases spanning the gap. Germline V lookup: CDR1 MRHNA, CDR2 SNTAGT. In nucleotides, the CDR3 is TGTGCCAGTAGCCTCGACTGGGCGGCGGGTGATACGCAGTATTTT. Translated, it gives CASSLDWAAGDTQYF.

This clone was counted a few times. The rearrangement links TRBV6-1 to TRBJ1-2; no clear D. Trimming removed 4 bases at V and 6 bases at J, with 12 bases between. This CDR3 region has 13 residues. Germline V gives CDR1 MNHNS, CDR2 SASEGT. As DNA, the CDR3 is TGTGCCAGCAGTGTAAACGGAGTTGATGGCTACACCTTC. Translating it yields CASSVNGVDGYTF.

The chain couples TRBV9 to TRBJ1-6; D not certain. With 4 bases removed from V and 7 bases from J, the gap between germline ends came to 15 bases. This CDR3 contains 15 residues. CDR1 and CDR2 from the germline V gene are SGDLS and YYNGEE. The CDR3 coding sequence is TGTGCCAGCAGCCCCCCGGGGATAGGGAATTCACCCCTCCACTTT. It codes for CASSPPGIGNSPLHF. The entire variable domain, with the rest obtained from reference TRBV9 and TRBJ1-6, is as follows: DSGVTQTPKHLITATGQRVTLRCSPRSGDLSVYWYQQSLDQGLQFLIQYYNGEERAKGNILERFSAQQFPDLHSELNLSSLELGDSALYFCASSPPGIGNSPLHFGNGTRLTVT.

This chain connects TRBV6-5 to TRBJ2-7; TRBD1 aligns across 9 bases. The V gene end was trimmed by 5 bases and the J gene end by 2 bases; junction bases not matched to a gene: 7. Per germline, CDR1 MNHEY and CDR2 SVGAGI. CDR3 size: 15 residues. The CDR3 reads CASSPQGQGPYEQYF. In DNA form, the CDR3 reads TGTGCCAGCAGTCCCCAGGGACAGGGTCCCTACGAGCAGTACTTC.

This chain connects TRBV5-6 to TRBJ2-3; D perhaps matches TRBD2 (6 bases). CDR1 is SGHDT, CDR2 YYEEEE, per germline. The CDR3 runs to 17 residues. The ends were cut back, 6 bases at V and 4 bases at J, with 24 bases in the middle. The CDR3 spells CASTPAPGADGADTQYF. Here the CDR3 DNA reads TGTGCCAGCACCCCTGCCCCGGGAGCTGATGGTGCAGATACGCAGTATTTT.

This chain joins TRBV27 and TRBJ2-1; maybe TRBD1 (5 bases). V was pared by 4 bases and J by 4 bases, with 11 bases between. The V gene's germline CDR1 is MNHEY and CDR2 SMNVEV (reference sequence). CDR3 size: 14 residues. The CDR3 DNA sequence: TGTGCCAGCAGTTCCCAGGGCCCATACAATGAGCAGTTCTTC. This gives the protein CASSSQGPYNEQFF.

J is TRBJ1-5 and V is TRBV19; 7 nucleotides agree with TRBD1. The CDR3 sequence is 17 residues long. Germline-derived CDR1 and CDR2 are LNHDA and SQIVND (reference sequence). The V gene end was trimmed by 1 base and the J gene end by 6 bases; junction bases not matched to a gene: 12. The CDR3 loop is CASSIAQTGLVRQPQHF. The CDR3, as DNA: TGTGCCAGTAGTATAGCCCAGACAGGGTTAGTTCGTCAGCCCCAGCATTTT.

This rearrangement joins TRBV9 to TRBJ2-1; TRBD2 aligns across 13 bases. The V and J ends lost 0 bases and 9 bases, in that order; junction bases with no gene match: 3. This CDR3 has 15 amino acids. CDR1 is SGDLS, CDR2 YYNGEE, per germline. The CDR3 bases are TGTGCCAGCAGCGTAGCGGGACTAGCGGGGCGTGAGCAGTTCTTC. It specifies CASSVAGLAGREQFF.

V and J are TRBV5-4 and TRBJ1-2; weak D call: TRBD1 (5 bases). Between the trimmed V and J ends, which lost 5 bases and 8 bases, there was a span of 16 bases. The germline V gene has CDR1 SGHNT and CDR2 YYREEE (reference sequence). The CDR3 covers 13 residues. CDR3: CASSIQDVSGYTF. The CDR3 DNA sequence: TGTGCCAGCAGTATACAGGATGTGTCCGGCTACACCTTC.

The V call is TRBV6-1, the J call TRBJ2-3; no firm D call. Germline CDR1 reads MNHNS; CDR2 reads SASEGT. This CDR3 is built from 14 residues. V lost 2 bases and J lost 1, with 7 bases in between. CDR3 sequence (DNA): TGTGCCAGCAGTGAATTATCGGGCACAGATACGCAGTATTTT. This sequence encodes CASSELSGTDTQYF.

The rearrangement links TRBV15 to TRBJ2-5; the D gene is possibly TRBD1 (5 bases). V gave up 3 bases and J gave up 5 bases, with 16 bases separating them. CDR3 length: 15 residues. Germline lookup yields CDR1 LNHNV and CDR2 YYDKDF (reference sequence). CDR3 bases: TGTGCCACCAGCAGCAGACAGAGGCAATTTGAGACCCAGTACTTC. Amino acids: CATSSRQRQFETQYF.